Each of the 7 T cell receptor beta chains below was sequenced from the same sample in a study of T cells after yellow fever vaccination. Each CDR3 protein gets one entry after TCRdb re-called the 5' RACE reads with MiXCR. The repertoire holds hundreds of thousands of distinct CDR3 sequences, with just over 20% as singletons. The specimen comprised PBMCs, sampled 21 days after the first yellow fever vaccination. Receptor source: a young man who received the YFV17D yellow fever vaccine.

This chain uses TRBV30 with TRBJ2-7; 9 bases align to TRBD1. The junction had 6 bases not matched to a gene; V was cut back by 2 bases and J by 4 bases. Germline CDR1 reads GTSNPN; CDR2 reads SVGIG (reference sequence). This CDR3 is built from 14 residues. The DNA for the CDR3 is TGTGCCTGGAGTTTTGGACAGGGGTGGTACGAGCAGTACTTC. Translating gives CAWSFGQGWYEQYF.

The CDR3 region is CASSLRTGRDTEAFF. The DNA of the CDR3 is TGTGCCAGCAGCTTGCGGACAGGGCGGGACACTGAAGCTTTCTTT. The J gene is TRBJ1-1, the V gene TRBV9; 8 nucleotides line up with TRBD1. V dropped 4 bases and J dropped 3; count of bases not matched to a gene: 8. The CDR3 sequence is 15 residues long. From germline, CDR1 is SGDLS and CDR2 YYNGEE.

The CDR3 DNA follows: TGTGCCAGCAGCGAGAAGCCCTACAATGAGCAGTTCTTC. Its protein product is CASSEKPYNEQFF. The V gene is TRBV9, the J gene TRBJ2-1; D not certain. CDR1 is SGDLS, CDR2 YYNGEE, per germline. Trimming pared 3 bases from V and 2 bases from J, leaving 6 bases between. The CDR3 covers 13 residues.

In its sample, this clonotype was seen a few times. The V and J genes are TRBV3-1 and TRBJ2-3, with D hard to call. The CDR3 runs 14 residues. Looked up from germline, CDR1 is LGHDT and CDR2 is YNNKEL (reference sequence). Trimming removed 1 base at V and 8 bases at J, with 13 bases between. CDR3 residues: CASSQGGVSATQYF. The CDR3 DNA follows: TGTGCCAGCAGCCAAGGCGGCGTCTCAGCTACGCAGTATTTT.

The rearrangement uses TRBV30 and TRBJ1-6; D is undetermined. Trimming took off 1 base at V and 0 bases at J, with 13 bases between the two ends. This CDR3 is 17 amino acids long. The V gene's germline CDR1 is GTSNPN and CDR2 SVGIG (reference sequence). The CDR3, as DNA: TGTGCCTGGAGTGGAACACGGAGAAGCTCCTATAATTCACCCCTCCACTTT. Amino acids: CAWSGTRRSSYNSPLHF.

This clonotype has a handful of counts. This chain joins TRBV2 and TRBJ2-7; TRBD2 might be the D (6 bases). The V end was cut by 8 bases, the J end by 5 bases, with 16 bases between. This CDR3 has 13 amino acids. CDR1 and CDR2 (germline): SNHLY, FYNNEI. The CDR3 reads CASRRAGTNEQYF. DNA for the CDR3: TGTGCCAGCCGGCGTGCGGGGACGAACGAGCAGTACTTC.

This clonotype was found a few times. The chain links TRBV11-1 to TRBJ2-2; 12 bases fit TRBD2. The V and J ends lost 6 bases and 5 bases, in that order; junction bases with no gene match: 4. The germline gives CDR1 SGHAT, CDR2 FQDESV (reference sequence). The CDR3 extends over 15 amino acids. CDR3 nucleotides: TGTGCCAGCAGGTGGACTAGCGGGGAGACCGGGGAGCTGTTTTTT. Encoded protein: CASRWTSGETGELFF.